Sequencing of this TCR beta chain was carried out in a study of shared clonotypes between healthy human individuals. Study summary: Each donor's CD8 memory used one plate, CD8 naive two, each CD4 subset three.

The CDR3 consists of 15 residues. V dropped 5 bases and J dropped 3 bases, with 16 bases sitting between them. The germline V gene has CDR1 SEHNR and CDR2 FQNEAQ (reference sequence). Worth noting for this clone: Its specificity is not known.

Repertoires were generated with immunoSEQ multiplex PCR, while TCRdb's copy carries only in-frame clones and drops some. The data hold millions of clones, with about 95% observed a single time. Naive CD45RA+ and memory CD45RA-negative subsets were split from CD4+ cells. Study-wide results and caveats: The low donor count limited represented genetic and exposure-history diversity.

V is TRBV7-9 and J is TRBJ1-2; D perhaps matches TRBD1 (5 bases). This TCR derives from a young man in good health. The sample consisted of naive CD4+ T cells sorted from blood. The subset denotes: CD45RA+ positively selected. CDR3 nucleotide sequence: TGTGCCAGCAGCCCCAGGACGGGGGAGGACTATGGCTACACCTTC. Translated, it gives CASSPRTGEDYGYTF.